The clone carrying this T cell receptor beta chain was observed at least ten times. Its matching antigen is unknown. This sample was included in a study of T cell repertoires in cytomegalovirus infection. Study information: CMV epitopes that were recently identified and HLA-C-restricted were used alongside well-studied HLA-B-restricted ones. Indications of both CMV infection and matching HLA type were provided by public TCR beta signatures.

Broader study findings: In two of eight donors, the top clonotype was HLA-C-restricted CMV-specific. Frequencies of public TCR beta families were cumulated, and this identified carriers of CMV plus the relevant HLA.

TCRdb fed the reads into MiXCR, producing one record per CDR3 protein. The table has around 570,000 distinct CDR3 sequences, about 39% seen once. CDR3 length equals 13 residues. Trimming removed 0 bases at V and 5 bases at J, with 7 bases between. This sequence originates from a human donor in good health (CMV status not recorded). Some clones in this sample may be carry-over from other donors' samples. This chain joins TRBV12-3 or TRBV12-4 and TRBJ2-5; D may be TRBD1 (5 bases). Sample: cultured PBMCs, taken from culture after CMV antigen stimulation. The DNA of the CDR3 is TGTGCCAGCAGTTTAGCGGGGCGGGAGACCCAGTACTTC. It specifies CASSLAGRETQYF.